This T cell receptor (beta chain) was identified during a study of cytotoxic CD8 clonotypes in ibrutinib-treated CLL. This clone has just a few counts. Some clones are missing from TCRdb's copy, which holds only in-frame ones; the method was immunoSEQ multiplex PCR. Among just over 200,000 clones listed, approximately 75% were seen once. The CDR3 sequence is 15 residues long. Germline CDR1 reads SEHNR; CDR2 reads FQNEAQ (reference sequence). Trimming pared 4 bases from V and 5 bases from J, leaving 17 bases between. The sequencing here drew on PBMCs, taken after 12 months of ibrutinib treatment. The chain combines TRBV7-9 with TRBJ2-5; tentatively, D is TRBD2 (6 bases). The sequence derives from a human donor with chronic lymphocytic leukemia. The CDR3 is CASSWPPGTDETQYF. DNA of the CDR3: TGTGCCAGCAGCTGGCCCCCAGGGACTGATGAGACCCAGTACTTC.